This passage covers 18 T cell receptor beta chains from one sample sequenced in a study of T cell responses to AZD1222 COVID-19 vaccine. Some clones are missing from TCRdb's copy, which holds only in-frame ones; the method was immunoSEQ multiplex PCR. The table includes roughly 120,000 clones, around 92% detected once. The input for sequencing was peripheral blood, taken on day 0 of AZD1222 vaccination. The receptor source for this set is an adult in good health.

CDR3 sequence (DNA): TGCGCCACGCGAAAAGACCCGGGACTCGGCTACGAGCAGTACTTC. Protein sequence: CATRKDPGLGYEQYF. The rearrangement joins TRBV5-1 to TRBJ2-7, with D tentatively TRBD2 (6 bases). V lost 9 bases, J lost 3 bases, and 22 bases lay in between. The CDR3 loop spans 15 amino acids. The germline V gene encodes CDR1 SGHRS and CDR2 YFSETQ.

The rearrangement joins TRBV29-1 to TRBJ1-1; a weak D match, TRBD1 (6 bases). Germline-derived CDR1 and CDR2 are SQVTM and ANQGSEA. Trimming cost V 3 bases and J 6 bases, with 11 bases left between them. The CDR3 extends over 12 amino acids. The CDR3 sequence: CSVDIQGAEAFF. The CDR3 nucleotides are TGCAGCGTTGATATACAGGGTGCTGAAGCTTTCTTT. Full variable domain (missing parts from reference TRBV29-1 and TRBJ1-1): SAVISQKPSRDICQRGTSLTIQCQVDSQVTMMFWYRQQPGQSLTLIATANQGSEATYESGFVIDKFPISRPNLTFSTLTVSNMSPEDSSIYLCSVDIQGAEAFFGQGTRLTVV.

The rearrangement links TRBV28 to TRBJ2-1, with D hard to call. In germline, CDR1 is MDHEN, CDR2 SYDVKM. This CDR3 contains 12 residues. The V and J ends lost 3 bases and 9 bases respectively, with 9 bases between them. CDR3: CASSFGQAEQFF. The CDR3, as DNA: TGTGCCAGCAGTTTTGGCCAGGCTGAGCAGTTCTTC. Full variable domain (remainder filled in from reference TRBV28 and TRBJ2-1): DVKVTQSSRYLVKRTGEKVFLECVQDMDHENMFWYRQDPGLGLRLIYFSYDVKMKEKGDIPEGYSVSREKKERFSLILESASTNQTSMYLCASSFGQAEQFFGPGTRLTVL.

The chain recombines TRBV19 with TRBJ2-7, with 8 bases fitting TRBD1. The CDR3 has 15 residues. CDR1 is LNHDA, CDR2 SQIVND, per germline (reference sequence). J gave up 6 bases and V 0 bases, and 7 bases lay outside the gene matches. The CDR3 region is CASSIDRGQVREQYF. Written as DNA, the CDR3 is TGTGCCAGTAGTATAGATCGGGGACAGGTTCGCGAGCAGTACTTC.

CDR3 protein: CASSEGGPNNEQFF. The CDR3, as DNA: TGTGCCAGCAGTGAGGGGGGGCCTAACAATGAGCAGTTCTTC. The rearrangement joins TRBV6-1 to TRBJ2-1; weak D call: TRBD2 (7 bases). Trimming removed 3 bases from V and 5 bases from J, with 11 bases in between. Looked up from germline, CDR1 is MNHNS and CDR2 is SASEGT. The CDR3 consists of 14 residues.

This chain's CDR3 is CASSPTRTEIVKNTEAFF. The DNA for the CDR3 is TGTGCCAGCAGCCCGACGAGGACAGAAATCGTCAAGAACACTGAAGCTTTCTTT. V gene TRBV28 combines with J gene TRBJ1-1, with D possibly being TRBD1 (6 bases). CDR1 is MDHEN and CDR2 is SYDVKM in the germline V gene. Trimming stripped 6 bases from V and 1 base from J, with 24 bases between. The CDR3 length is 18 residues. Drawing the rest from reference TRBV28 and TRBJ1-1, the complete variable domain is DVKVTQSSRYLVKRTGEKVFLECVQDMDHENMFWYRQDPGLGLRLIYFSYDVKMKEKGDIPEGYSVSREKKERFSLILESASTNQTSMYLCASSPTRTEIVKNTEAFFGQGTRLTVV.

This sequence joins TRBV7-2 and TRBJ2-7, with a weak D call TRBD1 (5 bases). In germline, CDR1 is SGHTA, CDR2 FQGNSA. The CDR3 runs 14 residues. Deletions cut 4 bases from V and 2 bases from J, with 12 bases between. DNA of the CDR3: TGTGCCAGCAGCTCCTCCAGGGTTCCCTACGAGCAGTACTTC. This translates into CASSSSRVPYEQYF.

CDR3 bases: TGCGCCAGCAGCTTAATAGAGAACACTGAAGCTTTCTTT. Amino acid sequence: CASSLIENTEAFF. The gene calls are TRBV5-1 and TRBJ1-1, with unresolved D. Germline CDR1 and CDR2: SGHRS and YFSETQ. This CDR3 has 13 residues. With 2 bases removed from V and 1 base from J, the gap between germline ends came to 6 bases.

V and J are TRBV9 and TRBJ1-1; 9 nucleotides align to TRBD1. The V gene's germline CDR1 is SGDLS and CDR2 YYNGEE. The ends lost 0 bases at V and 2 bases at J; junction bases unmatched: 8. This CDR3 has 17 amino acids. The CDR3 DNA sequence: TGTGCCAGCAGCGTAGTCGAACAGGGGGCCCATAACACTGAAGCTTTCTTT. Translated: CASSVVEQGAHNTEAFF.

The V gene is TRBV14, the J gene TRBJ1-2; D remains unclear. Between the trimmed V and J ends, which lost 2 bases and 7 bases, there was a span of 17 bases. This CDR3 has 15 amino acids. Germline assignment: CDR1 SGHDN and CDR2 FVKESK. The CDR3 DNA is TGTGCCAGCAGCCAACCCAAGGACGCGTTCTCTGGCTACACCTTC. Translation: CASSQPKDAFSGYTF.

This chain links TRBV6-6 with TRBJ2-7, with D tentatively TRBD1 (5 bases). Trimming removed 2 bases from V and 2 bases from J, with 16 bases in between. The CDR3 spans 16 residues. Germline lookup yields CDR1 MNHNY and CDR2 SVGAGI (reference sequence). The chain's CDR3 is CASSYPDSEVAYEQYF. CDR3 coding DNA: TGTGCCAGCAGTTACCCTGACAGTGAAGTAGCCTACGAGCAGTACTTC.

In this sample, this clone turned up once. CDR3 loop: CASSSQTSGVNTGELFF. DNA for the CDR3: TGTGCCAGCAGCTCCCAGACTAGCGGAGTGAACACCGGGGAGCTGTTTTTT. This sequence joins TRBV7-8 and TRBJ2-2; the match to TRBD2 covers 9 bases. V trimming: 4 bases; J trimming: 1 base; junction bases outside the gene matches: 7. Germline CDR1 and CDR2: SGHVS and FQNEAQ. This CDR3 region has 17 residues.

The CDR3 loop reads CAWSPDGGTYEQYF. CDR3 nucleotide sequence: TGTGCCTGGAGTCCAGACGGCGGGACCTACGAGCAGTACTTC. J is TRBJ2-7 and V is TRBV30, with D possibly matching TRBD2 (6 bases). The CDR3 has 14 residues. The V end lost 2 bases, the J end lost 2 bases, and 13 bases lay between the germline ends. Germline CDR1 is GTSNPN and CDR2 is SVGIG (reference sequence).

The rearrangement links TRBV7-9 to TRBJ1-6; D gene ambiguous. The CDR3 has 13 amino acids. CDR1 SEHNR and CDR2 FQNEAQ come from the germline V gene (reference sequence). The V and J ends lost 6 bases and 10 bases respectively, with 13 bases between them. In nucleotides, the CDR3 is TGTGCCAGCAGACTTGCCGGGTCCTCACCCCTCCACTTT. Residues: CASRLAGSSPLHF.

The chain combines TRBV28 with TRBJ1-5; no clear D gene. From germline, CDR1 is MDHEN and CDR2 SYDVKM. The CDR3 sequence is 15 residues long. V shed 6 bases and J shed 5 bases, with 17 bases lying between them. The DNA for the CDR3 is TGTGCCAGCAGCCCCGTGGTCTCAGGTGATCAGCCCCAGCATTTT. Translating gives CASSPVVSGDQPQHF.

CDR3 DNA: TGTGCCAGTACTCCGGGACAGGGGGCCTTTGGAAACACCATATATTTT. Residues: CASTPGQGAFGNTIYF. The V call is TRBV18, the J call TRBJ1-3; 12 bases agree with TRBD1. Germline CDR1 reads KGHSH; CDR2 reads LQKENI. The junction had 9 bases not matched to a gene; V was cut back by 9 bases and J by 3 bases. The CDR3 is 16 residues long. Looking up the rest from reference TRBV18 and TRBJ1-3 gives the full variable domain: NAGVMQNPRHLVRRRGQEARLRCSPMKGHSHVYWYRQLPEEGLKFMVYLQKENIIDESGMPKERFSAEFPKEGPSILRIQQVVRGDSAAYFCASTPGQGAFGNTIYFGEGSWLTVV.

The chain links TRBV18 to TRBJ1-1; D is undetermined. Trimming shortened V by 1 base and J by 4 bases, and 7 bases separated the two germline ends. The CDR3 length is 13 residues. Germline V gene data show CDR1 as KGHSH and CDR2 as LQKENI. In DNA form, the CDR3 reads TGTGCCAGCTCACCACTCGCACTCACTGAAGCTTTCTTT. Residues: CASSPLALTEAFF.

This rearrangement joins TRBV5-1 to TRBJ1-2; TRBD1 matches at 9 bases. The CDR3 runs to 14 residues. Trimming at V came to 4 bases and at J to 8 bases, leaving 9 bases not matched to a gene. The germline V gene encodes CDR1 SGHRS and CDR2 YFSETQ. The CDR3 here is CASSLTGGPEGYTF. The CDR3 DNA is TGCGCCAGCAGCCTAACAGGGGGCCCGGAAGGCTACACCTTC.